What follows are 7 T cell receptor beta chains derived from one specimen sequenced in a study of shared clonotypes between healthy human individuals. The method was immunoSEQ multiplex PCR; TCRdb's version includes in-frame clones alone and lacks a portion of them. Here the sample spans almost 700,000 clones, about 92% being singletons. Naive CD8 isolation took CD45RO-negative cells positively selected for CCR7 and excluded terminally differentiated effector memory CD45RA+ cells. The sequencing sample was made of naive CD8+ T cells sorted from blood. The receptors shown here come from a man aged 25 to 40 in good health.

This chain uses TRBV11-2 with TRBJ1-2; 7 positions match TRBD1. After removal of 3 bases from V and 4 bases from J, the junction contained 8 bases not matched to a gene. CDR3 length: 15 amino acids. Germline lookup yields CDR1 SGHAT and CDR2 FQNNGV. CDR3 loop: CASSFFPGQTYGYTF. As DNA, the CDR3 is TGTGCCAGCAGCTTTTTCCCGGGACAGACCTATGGCTACACCTTC.

Turning to this clone: The identical CDR3 is also encoded by other nucleotide sequences in the sample. This sequence joins TRBV29-1 and TRBJ2-7; unclear D gene. V lost 0 bases and J lost 5, with 2 bases in between. CDR3 size: 10 residues. Germline V gene data show CDR1 as SQVTM and CDR2 as ANQGSEA. The CDR3 here is CSVEENEQYF. The CDR3 nucleotides read TGCAGCGTTGAAGAAAACGAGCAGTACTTC.

The rearrangement links TRBV4-1 to TRBJ2-7, with D perhaps TRBD1 or TRBD2 (5 bases each). Germline lookup yields CDR1 MGHRA and CDR2 YSYEKL. V was shortened by 3 bases and J by 5 bases, with 14 bases between the two germline ends. The CDR3 loop spans 14 amino acids. The CDR3 loop is CASSHPGTANEQYF. The CDR3 DNA is TGCGCCAGCAGCCATCCCGGGACGGCGAACGAGCAGTACTTC.

This chain links TRBV19 with TRBJ2-1, with TRBD2 identical over 10 bases. V gave up 3 bases and J gave up 10 bases; unmatched junction bases: 21. The CDR3 sequence is 19 residues long. Germline V gene lookup returns CDR1 LNHDA and CDR2 SQIVND (reference sequence). The CDR3 here is CASSMPPWDRLAGTGEQFF. CDR3 nucleotide sequence: TGTGCCAGTAGTATGCCCCCTTGGGATAGACTAGCGGGTACCGGGGAGCAGTTCTTC.

This chain connects TRBV25-1 to TRBJ2-5, with D unresolved. The germline gives CDR1 MGHDK, CDR2 SYGVNS. Trimming removed 7 bases from V and 5 bases from J, with 11 bases in between. This CDR3 contains 12 residues. The CDR3 bases are TGTGCCAGCACCGAAGGGTCGGAGACCCAGTACTTC. Protein: CASTEGSETQYF.

The rearrangement links TRBV7-9 to TRBJ2-7; tentative D call: TRBD2 (5 bases). The CDR3 consists of 14 residues. Trimming removed 1 base at V and 7 bases at J, with 14 bases between. The germline gives CDR1 SEHNR, CDR2 FQNEAQ (reference sequence). For the CDR3, the DNA is TGTGCCAGCAGCTTAGATCCCGGGATAGGGGAGCAGTACTTC. This sequence encodes CASSLDPGIGEQYF.

The chain combines TRBV4-1 with TRBJ2-3; D gene unclear. CDR1 and CDR2 from the germline V gene are MGHRA and YSYEKL. The CDR3 is 13 amino acids. V lost 1 base and J 6 bases, leaving 8 bases between the germline ends. This CDR3 is CASSQALLDTQYF. DNA of the CDR3: TGCGCCAGCAGCCAAGCCCTGTTGGATACGCAGTATTTT.